The present T cell receptor beta chain was sequenced within a study of regulatory T cells in long-lasting Graves disease. Arm-PCR of CDR3 regions with iRepertoire HTBI primers generated TCR beta libraries. TCRdb redid the calling of the multiplex PCR reads with MiXCR, one entry per CDR3 protein. This table holds roughly 350,000 distinct CDR3 sequences, 15% to 20% found once. Germline loops: CDR1 MNHNS, CDR2 SASEGT. Trimming at V came to 6 bases and at J to 3 bases, leaving 7 bases not matched to a gene. The CDR3 runs 15 residues. Only a few counts were recorded for this clonotype. Time point defined: newly diagnosed GD, antithyroid drugs for less than 3 months. The TCR library was prepared using RNA isolated from PBMCs. The same sample was also used in a study of T cells in Graves' hyperthyroidism and ophthalmopathy. From that paper: The HTBI primer set was used in a first-round RT-PCR of the TCR CDR3.

The sample consisted of peripheral blood mononuclear cells (PBMCs), taken at new diagnosis, from a patient treated with antithyroid drugs. This chain links TRBV6-1 with TRBJ2-1; 8 bases map to TRBD1. The clonotype originates from a woman between 18 and 29 years old with Graves disease. CDR3 nucleotide sequence: TGTGCCAGCAGCCAGGACAGGGAGCTCTACAATGAGCAGTTCTTC. It encodes CASSQDRELYNEQFF.